The rows below give T cell receptor beta chains drawn from one sample of a study of cytomegalovirus exposure and HLA in healthy donors. Only in-frame clones appear in the TCRdb table, and some are missing; sequencing was by immunoSEQ multiplex PCR. The repertoire holds under 150,000 clones, with about 79% as singletons. The sequenced sample consisted of PBMCs. Every receptor here comes from a female donor in good health and CMV-seropositive. Each CDR3 is given with its conserved first and last residue.

>TRBV2|TRBJ1-6
CATQRQGLGGSPLHF
>TRBV7-7|TRBJ2-7
CASSQFQGYEQYF
>TRBV19|TRBJ2-5
CASSRGQKQETQYF
>TRBV19|TRBJ1-2
CASSGTATGRYGYTF
>TRBV7-9|TRBJ1-1
CASSLRVSVTEAFF
>TRBV28|TRBJ2-7
CASSLGGHTGTGIYEQYF
>TRBV5-6|TRBJ2-5
CASSLPRDNQETQYF
>TRBV6-5|TRBJ2-2
CASSVSPNTGELFF
>TRBV19|TRBJ1-6
CASSITPDRGRSPLHF
>TRBV6-1|TRBJ1-2
CASSAVQRYYGYTF
>TRBV4-1|TRBJ1-1
CASSQGVSTEAFF
>TRBV28|TRBJ2-5
CASSGRGAGVGETQYF
>TRBV25-1|TRBJ2-5
CASSEWGGYQETQYF
>TRBV11-2|TRBJ2-7
CASSRTSGPYEQYF
>TRBV2|TRBJ1-4
CASRGATGEKLFF
>TRBV5-1|TRBJ2-7
CASSSAPQGPSSYEQYF
>TRBV5-1|TRBJ2-1
CASSSGATSGTEQFF
>TRBV7-6|TRBJ2-7
CASSEGTTYEQYF
>TRBV5-1|TRBJ2-3
CASSLSPGLGADTQYF
>TRBV9|TRBJ2-7
CASSWAGRGEQYF
>TRBV7-9|TRBJ2-2
CSSSEVDSRGDGELFF
>TRBV6-5|TRBJ1-1
CASSQRTGDKAFF
>TRBV27|TRBJ2-7
CASSFYLPTGNHEQYF
>TRBV9|TRBJ1-1
CASSSGQAGYTEAFF